This T cell receptor (beta chain) originates from a study of blood T cells in healthy people across ages. For the second PCR, which ran for about 7 to 11 cycles, a sample-barcoded 5' primer and a J-beta primer mix were used. TCRdb called the 5' RACE reads again in MiXCR, with one record for every CDR3 protein. The sample shows 1.5 million or so distinct CDR3 sequences, roughly 40% of them seen only once. Total RNA extracted from each sample amounted to at least 5 micrograms. Study conclusions and caveats: Naive CD4+ cells and diversity were both higher in long-lived donors than in aged donors. Diversity figures derived from one million T cells were judged to underestimate the true value. As age increased, TCR beta diversity per million T cells fell in a roughly linear fashion.

On this clonotype: The antigen is not known.

Per germline, CDR1 WSHSY and CDR2 SAAADI. The CDR3 is 15 amino acids. J lost 3 bases, V lost 6 bases, and 6 bases had no gene match. The sequenced sample consisted of blood. This TCR derives from a woman younger than 30 in good health. The V call is TRBV10-2, the J call TRBJ1-5; TRBD1 aligns across 9 bases. CDR3 DNA sequence: TGCGCCAGCAGGGGACAGGGTGTGGCCAATCAGCCCCAGCATTTT. Its protein is CASRGQGVANQPQHF.